Following are 22 T cell receptor beta chains from one sample sequenced in a study of CD4 T cells in relation to SARS-CoV-2 and coronaviruses. Assay used: immunoSEQ multiplex PCR; TCRdb lists only in-frame clones, some missing. This repertoire shows roughly 30,000 clones, about 76% found once; its top ten account for approximately 16%. These receptors' targets are unknown. Before the COVID-19 pandemic, during about 2011-2019, CD4+ T cells were taken from unexposed donors. Isolation of CD4+ T cells took place after about 9 days in culture. Sequenced material: CD4+ T cells from PBMCs, cultured in vitro. These receptor sequences come from a human donor in good health.

The genes are TRBV5-1 and TRBJ2-1; D not certain. V was shortened by 5 bases and J by 0 bases, with 12 bases between the two germline ends. The CDR3 loop spans 15 amino acids. Germline V gene lookup returns CDR1 SGHRS and CDR2 YFSETQ. The CDR3 region is CASRFADVSYNEQFF. As DNA, the CDR3 is TGCGCCAGCAGATTCGCGGACGTCTCCTACAATGAGCAGTTCTTC.

The chain couples TRBV9 to TRBJ2-3; D is possibly TRBD1 or TRBD2 (6 bases each). CDR3 length equals 16 residues. The germline V gene encodes CDR1 SGDLS and CDR2 YYNGEE. Trimming removed 0 bases at V and 4 bases at J, with 15 bases between. This CDR3 reads CASSVGVGGRADTQYF. Here the CDR3 DNA reads TGTGCCAGCAGCGTAGGTGTGGGGGGCCGGGCAGATACGCAGTATTTT.

The CDR3 sequence is CASSPQGITLRTDTQYF. As DNA, the CDR3 is TGTGCCAGCAGCCCTCAGGGGATCACACTTAGAACAGATACGCAGTATTTT. The J gene is TRBJ2-3, the V gene TRBV2, with D perhaps matching TRBD1 (6 bases). V shed 6 bases and J shed 3 bases, with 22 bases lying between them. CDR1 is SNHLY, CDR2 FYNNEI, per germline. CDR3 length: 17 amino acids. Based on the CDR3 plus reference TRBV2 and TRBJ2-3, the full variable domain is EPEVTQTPSHQVTQMGQEVILRCVPISNHLYFYWYRQILGQKVEFLVSFYNNEISEKSEIFDDQFSVERPDGSNFTLKIRSTKLEDSAMYFCASSPQGITLRTDTQYFGPGTRLTVL.

V and J are TRBV2 and TRBJ2-2, with TRBD2 matching 7 bases. The CDR3 has 13 amino acids. Germline V gene data show CDR1 as SNHLY and CDR2 as FYNNEI. The J segment lost 7 bases and the V segment lost 8 bases, leaving 7 bases of the junction unmatched. CDR3 nucleotide sequence: TGTGCCAGCGAGACGGGGGGAGTCGGGGAGCTGTTTTTT. It codes for CASETGGVGELFF.

The chain is built from TRBV5-8 and TRBJ2-1; a possible D gene is TRBD2 (6 bases). Between the trimmed V and J ends, which lost 10 bases and 8 bases, there was a span of 19 bases. The CDR3 runs to 13 residues. CDR1 and CDR2 from the germline V gene are SGHTS and YDEGEE. The CDR3 spells CACTRRAGDEQFF. The DNA for the CDR3 is TGTGCCTGTACTCGGAGGGCCGGGGATGAGCAGTTCTTC.

The J gene is TRBJ1-4, the V gene TRBV5-4; TRBD1 matches at 8 bases. The CDR3 covers 16 residues. Germline CDR1 reads SGHNT; CDR2 reads YYREEE (reference sequence). With V trimmed by 4 bases and J by 4 bases, 9 bases remained unmatched. The CDR3 DNA reads as TGTGCCAGCAGCCCGGACAGGGAGGGGGGTAATGAAAAACTGTTTTTT. Amino acids: CASSPDREGGNEKLFF.

Only a few counts were recorded for this clone. Other DNA sequences within the sample encode an identical CDR3. The V gene is TRBV30, the J gene TRBJ1-5; D gene uncertain. V was trimmed by 1 base and J by 1 base, leaving 5 bases between them. In germline, CDR1 is GTSNPN, CDR2 SVGIG (reference sequence). This CDR3 comprises 13 residues. CDR3 coding DNA: TGTGCCTGGAGTGGTGGGAGCAATCAGCCCCAGCATTTT. Protein: CAWSGGSNQPQHF.

The gene calls are TRBV5-5 and TRBJ1-3; a possible D gene is TRBD1 (5 bases). V dropped 0 bases and J dropped 2 bases, with 6 bases sitting between them. Germline V gene lookup returns CDR1 SGHKS and CDR2 YYEKEE (reference sequence). The CDR3 is made up of 14 amino acids. The CDR3 loop is CASSLVRAGNTIYF. CDR3 in DNA: TGTGCCAGCAGCTTGGTCAGGGCTGGAAACACCATATATTTT.

The chain is built from TRBV19 and TRBJ2-2, with 11 nucleotides matching TRBD2. The V gene end was trimmed by 7 bases and the J gene end by 5 bases; junction bases not matched to a gene: 6. Germline V gene sequence: CDR1 LNHDA, CDR2 SQIVND (reference sequence). The CDR3 is 15 amino acids. The DNA of the CDR3 is TGTGCCAGTATCGGGACTAGCGGATCTACCGGGGAGCTGTTTTTT. This encodes CASIGTSGSTGELFF.

The rearrangement uses TRBV7-2 and TRBJ2-3; TRBD2 agrees at 9 bases. V shed 1 base, J shed 6 bases, and the junction held 8 bases outside the gene matches. This CDR3 is built from 16 residues. The germline V gene has CDR1 SGHTA and CDR2 FQGNSA. The CDR3 DNA reads TGTGCCAGCAGCTTAGGGGTAGCGGGGGCCGGTGATACGCAGTATTTT. It is translated as CASSLGVAGAGDTQYF.

The chain couples TRBV5-1 to TRBJ2-3; 8 bases match TRBD2. Germline V gene sequence: CDR1 SGHRS, CDR2 YFSETQ. J was trimmed by 8 bases and V by 2 bases; bases with no gene match: 10. CDR3 length: 15 residues. The DNA for the CDR3 is TGCGCCAGCAGCTTAGCGGGGGCCCCGCCAGGTACGCAGTATTTT. Its protein is CASSLAGAPPGTQYF. The full variable domain, with the rest looked up from reference TRBV5-1 and TRBJ2-3, is KAGVTQTPRYLIKTRGQQVTLSCSPISGHRSVSWYQQTPGQGLQFLFEYFSETQRNKGNFPGRFSGRQFSNSRSEMNVSTLELGDSALYLCASSLAGAPPGTQYFGPGTRLTVL.

The chain carries TRBV7-9 and TRBJ1-2; unclear D gene. This CDR3 comprises 15 residues. The germline V gene has CDR1 SEHNR and CDR2 FQNEAQ (reference sequence). Trimming removed 5 bases at V and 7 bases at J, with 20 bases between. For the CDR3, the DNA is TGTGCCAGCAGCCCCCGGAGTTGGGGAGTCGGTGGCTACACCTTC. The encoded protein is CASSPRSWGVGGYTF. The complete variable domain, with remaining parts taken from reference TRBV7-9 and TRBJ1-2, reads DTGVSQNPRHKITKRGQNVTFRCDPISEHNRLYWYRQTLGQGPEFLTYFQNEAQLEKSRLLSDRFSAERPKGSFSTLEIQRTEQGDSAMYLCASSPRSWGVGGYTFGSGTRLTVV.

This clone was seen a few times. The chain couples TRBV10-3 to TRBJ1-5; D gene unclear. This CDR3 contains 16 residues. Between the trimmed V and J ends, which lost 0 bases and 1 base, there was a span of 10 bases. Germline V gives CDR1 ENHRY, CDR2 SYGVKD. CDR3 in amino acids: CAISESNSQSNQPQHF. The CDR3 bases are TGTGCCATCAGTGAGTCGAATTCGCAAAGCAATCAGCCCCAGCATTTT.

The gene calls are TRBV5-4 and TRBJ2-1; 9 nucleotides match TRBD2. Germline V gene sequence: CDR1 SGHNT, CDR2 YYREEE (reference sequence). V lost 1 base to trimming and J lost 5 bases; unmatched junction nucleotides: 4. The CDR3 runs to 15 residues. CDR3 residues: CASSLIGTSNNEQFF. The DNA for the CDR3 is TGTGCCAGCAGCTTGATAGGGACTAGCAACAATGAGCAGTTCTTC.

The chain recombines TRBV7-2 with TRBJ1-2; a possible D gene is TRBD1 (5 bases). V lost 5 bases and J 3 bases, leaving 10 bases between the germline ends. The CDR3 length is 13 residues. CDR1 and CDR2 from the germline V gene are SGHTA and FQGNSA. The CDR3 reads CASSPVGDYGYTF. CDR3 nucleotide sequence: TGTGCCAGCAGCCCAGTGGGGGACTATGGCTACACCTTC. Filled out from reference TRBV7-2 and TRBJ1-2, the complete variable domain reads GAGVSQSPSNKVTEKGKDVELRCDPISGHTALYWYRQSLGQGLEFLIYFQGNSAPDKSGLPSDRFSAERTGGSVSTLTIQRTQQEDSAVYLCASSPVGDYGYTFGSGTRLTVV.

This clone was picked up a small number of times. The rearrangement uses TRBV19 and TRBJ1-5; D not certain. CDR3 length: 13 amino acids. CDR1 is LNHDA, CDR2 SQIVND, per germline (reference sequence). Trimming removed 11 bases at V and 0 bases at J, with 11 bases between. In DNA form, the CDR3 reads TGTGCCCGGACTTCAGATAGCAATCAGCCCCAGCATTTT. Translation gives CARTSDSNQPQHF.

In nucleotides, the CDR3 is TGTGCCAGCAGCCCAAGGACTAGCGGGAGTGCCTACAATGAGCAGTTCTTC. Protein product: CASSPRTSGSAYNEQFF. V usage is TRBV6-2 or TRBV6-3 and J usage is TRBJ2-1, with 13 bases that match TRBD2. The CDR3 length is 17 residues. The V and J ends lost 6 bases and 2 bases, in that order; junction bases with no gene match: 7. Germline V gene lookup returns CDR1 MNHEY and CDR2 SVGEGT.

CDR3 DNA: TGTGCCAGCAGTTCTCCGGGACTAGCCTTCGGCGAGCAGTACTTC. Its protein product is CASSSPGLAFGEQYF. J is TRBJ2-7 and V is TRBV6-6, with 9 nucleotides matching TRBD2. Germline values: CDR1 MNHNY, CDR2 SVGAGI (reference sequence). The V segment lost 4 bases and the J segment 6 bases; nucleotides outside the gene matches: 10. The CDR3 has 15 residues.

V and J are TRBV21-1 and TRBJ1-1. TRBV21-1 is tagged as a pseudogene. CDR3 size: 14 residues. The CDR3 sequence is CASSNEGYDTEAFF. The CDR3 DNA reads TGTGCCAGCAGCAATGAGGGTTATGACACTGAAGCTTTCTTT.

The rearrangement joins TRBV4-2 to TRBJ1-2; D not certain. The CDR3 spans 14 residues. Germline CDR1 reads LGHNA; CDR2 reads YNFKEQ. V lost 0 bases and J 4 bases, leaving 9 bases between the germline ends. CDR3 sequence reads: CASSQDVGSYGYTF. In nucleotides, the CDR3 is TGTGCCAGCAGCCAAGATGTGGGGAGCTATGGCTACACCTTC.

The chain has TRBV7-8 and TRBJ1-1, with unresolved D. The CDR3 totals 13 residues. The V gene lost 8 bases and the J gene lost 0 bases, with 10 bases spanning the gap. The germline gives CDR1 SGHVS, CDR2 FQNEAQ. The CDR3 DNA sequence: TGTGCCAGCCGTCTGGATCTGAACACTGAAGCTTTCTTT. Amino acids: CASRLDLNTEAFF.

The CDR3 here is CASSLQRGSNQPQHF. The CDR3 bases are TGTGCCAGTAGCCTACAGCGGGGTAGCAATCAGCCCCAGCATTTT. V usage is TRBV19 and J usage is TRBJ1-5; the D is unclear. Germline V CDR1 and CDR2: LNHDA, SQIVND (reference sequence). CDR3 length equals 15 residues. Trimming cost V 6 bases and J 0 bases, with 12 bases left between them.